This is a list of T cell receptor beta chains from one sample in a study of STAT3 mutations in large granular lymphocyte leukemia. Data came from immunoSEQ multiplex PCR; TCRdb stores just in-frame clones and leaves some out. The table lists 9,500 to 14,000 clones, about 85% of them singletons. The material sequenced was peripheral blood mononuclear cells. These receptors were collected from an elderly man with T-cell large granular lymphocyte leukemia. Some clones in this sample may be carry-over from other donors' samples. The CDR3 runs from the conserved cysteine through the conserved F or W. A D gene is named only where the DNA matches it firmly. Some rows mark clone size as missing; the rest say once, few, many or name a class of expanded clone.

size,D,V,J,DNA,CDR3
few,-,TRBV5-4,TRBJ2-1,TGTGCCAGCAGCTTGGGACCACACAGCGATGAGCAGTTCTTC,CASSLGPHSDEQFF
-,TRBD2,TRBV12-5,TRBJ2-1,TGTGCTAGTGGTCTCAGCGGGGGGTTGAATGAGCAGTTCTTC,CASGLSGGLNEQFF
-,-,TRBV29-1,TRBJ2-5,TGCAGCGTCACAACAGGTTCATGGACCCAGTACTTC,CSVTTGSWTQYF
-,-,TRBV5-1,TRBJ2-3,TGCGCCAGCAGCCTCCAGGGCCTCGGCGATACGCAGTATTTT,CASSLQGLGDTQYF
few,TRBD2,TRBV4-3,TRBJ2-1,TGCGCCAGCAGCCAGGGGCCTAGCGGGGGGACGAATGAGCAGTTCTTC,CASSQGPSGGTNEQFF
-,-,TRBV2,TRBJ1-6,TGTGCCAGCAGGGGATCCACAGGCTATAATTCACCCCTCCACTTT,CASRGSTGYNSPLHF
-,-,TRBV30,TRBJ1-6,TGTGCCTGGAAAAAAGGGGCAGGGGCCTCACCCCTCCACTTT,CAWKKGAGASPLHF
-,TRBD2,TRBV5-5,TRBJ2-7,TGTGCCAGCAGCTTGGTAGTCGGAGCGGGGGTTTACGAGCAGTACTTC,CASSLVVGAGVYEQYF
-,TRBD1,TRBV29-1,TRBJ2-2,TGCAGCGCCGACAGGGGGCCGGGCGGGGAGCTGTTTTTT,CSADRGPGGELFF
-,-,TRBV7-3,TRBJ2-1,TGTGCCAGCAGCTTAGGGGCAGCCAATGAGCAGTTCTTC,CASSLGAANEQFF
-,TRBD2,TRBV10-3,TRBJ2-7,TGTGCCATCAGTGAGCCCGAGGAGCGGGGTAGCGAGCAGTACTTC,CAISEPEERGSEQYF
-,TRBD1,TRBV19,TRBJ1-1,TGTGCCAGTAGTATGGATTTGAGGGGACAGGGTGAAGCTTTCTTT,CASSMDLRGQGEAFF
-,-,TRBV7-9,TRBJ2-2,TGTGCCAGCAGCTTAGAAGGGACCGGGGAGCTGTTTTTT,CASSLEGTGELFF
-,TRBD1,TRBV13,TRBJ2-5,TGTGCCAGCAGCTCATTCCGGGACAGGGGTTTGGAGACCCAGTACTTC,CASSSFRDRGLETQYF
-,-,TRBV5-1,TRBJ1-2,TGCGCCAGCAGCTCAGGGCCGATTTATGGCTACACCTTC,CASSSGPIYGYTF
-,-,TRBV20-1,TRBJ2-7,TGCAGTGCTATTGTTGCGTACGAGCAGTACTTC,CSAIVAYEQYF
-,-,TRBV5-4,TRBJ2-3,TGTGCCAGCAGCGACGGGACCCCCCCCTATACGCAGTATTTT,CASSDGTPPYTQYF
-,-,TRBV4-3,TRBJ2-7,TGCGCCAGCAGCCAAGAAGTCAGGACGGGCGAGCAGTACTTC,CASSQEVRTGEQYF
-,TRBD2,TRBV7-2,TRBJ2-5,TGTGCCAGCACCCGGACTAGCGGGGGGGAAGAGACCCAGTACTTC,CASTRTSGGEETQYF
-,TRBD1,TRBV11-2,TRBJ1-4,TGTGCCAGCAGCCTCACCGGGACAGGGGGTTCTTTTGAAAAACTGTTTTTT,CASSLTGTGGSFEKLFF
-,-,TRBV4-2,TRBJ2-2,TGTGCCAGCAGAGCCGTAGGGGGGTTTACGAGCGGCGGGAACACCGGGGAGCTGTTTTTT,CASRAVGGFTSGGNTGELFF
-,-,TRBV4-1,TRBJ2-5,TGCGCCAGCAGCCAAGATGGGGGGTTTGTAGAGACCCAGTACTTC,CASSQDGGFVETQYF
-,-,TRBV4-3,TRBJ2-2,TGCGCCAGCAGCAGTTTTAGGGGCGGGGAGCTGTTTTTT,CASSSFRGGELFF
-,TRBD2,TRBV5-4,TRBJ2-1,TGTGCCAGCAGCTTGGCGGGGGGGCGTAATGAGCAGTTCTTC,CASSLAGGRNEQFF
-,-,TRBV4-1,TRBJ2-7,TGCGCCAGCAGCCAAGGGCCGACTGACCTTTTCGAGCAGTACTTC,CASSQGPTDLFEQYF
-,-,TRBV7-9,TRBJ2-3,TGTGCCAGCAGCTTAGGGGTCCTCTCTAGCACAGATACGCAGTATTTT,CASSLGVLSSTDTQYF
-,TRBD1,TRBV12-5,TRBJ1-6,TGTGCTAGTGGTTTGGGCCAGGGGGCTAATTCACCCCTCCACTTT,CASGLGQGANSPLHF
-,-,TRBV4-2,TRBJ1-2,TGTGCCAGCAGCCAAGATCTTCGGGGGACCTTCGACTATGGCTACACCTTC,CASSQDLRGTFDYGYTF
-,TRBD1,TRBV19,TRBJ2-5,TGTGCCAGTAGTATTCGAGCAGGGGGAAGAGAGACCCAGTACTTC,CASSIRAGGRETQYF
-,-,TRBV7-9,TRBJ1-2,TGTGCCAGCAGCTTAGGAATCACAGGCTACACCTTC,CASSLGITGYTF
-,-,TRBV19,TRBJ1-6,TGTGCCAGTAGTCTCGGGACGGAAAATTCACCCCTCCACTTT,CASSLGTENSPLHF
once,-,TRBV11-3,TRBJ2-5,TGTGCCAGCAGCTTAGGACCTTCCCCGCAGACCCAGTACTTC,CASSLGPSPQTQYF
-,TRBD1,TRBV19,TRBJ1-5,TGTGCCAGTACCGCCGGGACAGGTGGGAATCAGCCCCAGCATTTT,CASTAGTGGNQPQHF
-,-,TRBV28,TRBJ1-5,TGTGCCAGCAGAGATTGGGTGGGCAGCCCTAGCAATCAGCCCCAGCATTTT,CASRDWVGSPSNQPQHF
-,TRBD1,TRBV5-6,TRBJ2-7,TGTGCCAGCGGATATACAGGGGGCTACGAGCAGTACTTC,CASGYTGGYEQYF
-,TRBD2,TRBV15,TRBJ2-5,TGTGCCACCAGCAGAGGCGGGGGACTCCAAGAGACCCAGTACTTC,CATSRGGGLQETQYF
-,-,TRBV30,TRBJ1-1,TGTGCCGAGAAGGCCACGGCTTTAACTGAAGCTTTCTTT,CAEKATALTEAFF
-,-,TRBV6-6,TRBJ2-3,TGTGCCAGCAGTTGGACAGATACGCAGTATTTT,CASSWTDTQYF
-,-,TRBV29-1,TRBJ1-2,TGCAGCGTAGAACCTACCGGGACACCCTATGGCTACACCTTC,CSVEPTGTPYGYTF
-,TRBD1,TRBV5-6,TRBJ2-7,TGTGCCAGCAGCTTGGACGACAGGGCCTACGAGCAGTACTTC,CASSLDDRAYEQYF
-,-,TRBV4-3,TRBJ2-2,TGCGCCAGCAGCCAAGAGATGGTGAACACCGGGGAGCTGTTTTTT,CASSQEMVNTGELFF
-,-,TRBV2,TRBJ1-2,TGTGCCAGCAGTCTGACACTGGAGGGGTCTAACTATGGCTACACCTTC,CASSLTLEGSNYGYTF
few,TRBD1,TRBV5-1,TRBJ1-2,TGCGCCAGCAGCTTGGCTGACAGGGGCTATGGCTACACCTTC,CASSLADRGYGYTF
-,-,TRBV15,TRBJ2-7,TGTGCCACCAGCAGAGATCCTGGCGGAGCGGACGAGCAGTACTTC,CATSRDPGGADEQYF
-,-,TRBV7-9,TRBJ1-2,TGTGCCAGCAGCCCCCACAGCTATGGCTACACCTTC,CASSPHSYGYTF
-,-,TRBV7-8,TRBJ2-3,TGTGCCAGCAGCTTAGGGGCAACAGATACGCAGTATTTT,CASSLGATDTQYF
-,-,TRBV5-1,TRBJ2-4,TGCGCCAGCAGCAGGACCCCAAACACCGCAGAAAACATTCAGTACTTC,CASSRTPNTAENIQYF
-,-,TRBV5-1,TRBJ2-3,TGCGCCAGCAGCTTGCCCGGGTCAGATACGCAGTATTTT,CASSLPGSDTQYF
-,-,TRBV30,TRBJ2-7,TGTGCCTGGAGTGTACTACGTGGGGGGGCCGGCGAGCAGTACTTC,CAWSVLRGGAGEQYF
once,-,TRBV7-7,TRBJ1-4,TGTGCTAGCAGCCCCTCCGGACAGAAGGGTGAAAAACTGTTTTTT,CASSPSGQKGEKLFF
-,-,TRBV5-6,TRBJ1-2,TGTGCCAGCAGCGAAGGATACAGGGCCAACTATGGCTACACCTTC,CASSEGYRANYGYTF
-,-,TRBV5-1,TRBJ1-2,TGCGCCAGCACCCGGAGTCTGGCAGGGGATCAAGATGGCTACACCTTC,CASTRSLAGDQDGYTF
-,-,TRBV27,TRBJ1-2,TGTGCCAGCAGCCCGACAGCTCCCTATGGCTACACCTTC,CASSPTAPYGYTF